The 15 T cell receptor beta chains given below trace back to one sample, sequenced in a study of blood T cell repertoires in COVID-19. The assay was immunoSEQ multiplex PCR, and TCRdb's table has in-frame clones only and misses some. The table has under 250,000 clones, roughly 90% seen once; the top ten hold about 5%. Sequenced material: peripheral blood. The receptors were gathered from a woman between 35 and 50 years old with acute or convalescent COVID-19.

The chain is built from TRBV4-1 and TRBJ2-1, with TRBD2 matching 12 bases. Germline V lookup: CDR1 MGHRA, CDR2 YSYEKL. The CDR3 runs to 17 residues. V lost 0 bases to trimming and J lost 7 bases; unmatched junction nucleotides: 7. In nucleotides, the CDR3 is TGCGCCAGCAGCCAAGAGAGTACTAGCGGGGGGTTGAATGAGCAGTTCTTC. This encodes CASSQESTSGGLNEQFF.

The gene calls are TRBV12-3 or TRBV12-4 and TRBJ1-1, with D possibly being TRBD1 (5 bases). The length of the CDR3 is 12 residues. The germline V and J ends were trimmed by 6 bases and 7 bases, with 12 bases remaining between them. This CDR3 is CASSLGGGEAFF. The CDR3 coding sequence is TGTGCCAGCAGCCTCGGGGGTGGTGAAGCTTTCTTT.

The chain joins TRBV5-6 to TRBJ2-7; a weak D match, TRBD1 (6 bases). Germline-derived CDR1 and CDR2 are SGHDT and YYEEEE. V dropped 0 bases and J dropped 6 bases, with 10 bases sitting between them. The CDR3 covers 13 residues. CDR3 sequence reads: CASSLGGLGEQYV. For the CDR3, the DNA is TGTGCCAGCAGCTTGGGGGGGCTGGGCGAGCAGTACGTC.

The chain links TRBV9 to TRBJ1-1; the D gene is possibly TRBD1 (5 bases). The CDR3 runs 17 residues. V was clipped by 0 bases and J by 2 bases, with 17 bases between them. Per germline, CDR1 SGDLS and CDR2 YYNGEE. CDR3 nucleotides: TGTGCCAGCAGCGTAGGAGGCGGGGGAAGAGGAAACACTGAAGCTTTCTTT. Amino acid sequence: CASSVGGGGRGNTEAFF.

This clone came up a few times. This CDR3 is CASSPRTASLQGYTF. The CDR3 DNA reads as TGTGCCAGCAGTCCGCGGACAGCGTCCCTTCAAGGCTACACCTTC. This rearrangement joins TRBV6-5 to TRBJ1-2, with D maybe TRBD1 (6 bases). The CDR3 sequence is 15 residues long. Trimming pared 5 bases from V and 8 bases from J, leaving 21 bases between. Germline assignment: CDR1 MNHEY and CDR2 SVGAGI.

The CDR3 DNA is TGTGCCAGCAGCGTAACGGGTGCTGAAGCTTTCTTT. Its protein product is CASSVTGAEAFF. The V call is TRBV9, the J call TRBJ1-1; D is uncertain. This CDR3 is built from 12 residues. From germline, CDR1 is SGDLS and CDR2 YYNGEE. V lost 1 base to trimming and J lost 6 bases, with 7 bases between them.

The chain links TRBV4-1 to TRBJ1-1; D uncertain. Germline-derived CDR1 and CDR2 are MGHRA and YSYEKL. Trimming shortened V by 3 bases and J by 10 bases, and 12 bases separated the two germline ends. This CDR3 is built from 12 residues. CDR3 amino acids: CASSHEGRGAFF. CDR3 nucleotide sequence: TGCGCCAGCAGCCACGAAGGGCGGGGAGCTTTCTTT.

V gene TRBV21-1 combines with J gene TRBJ2-2; TRBD2 is the table's D call, not checked against the DNA. TRBV21-1 is reported as a pseudogene. There are 11 residues in the CDR3. In nucleotides, the CDR3 is TGTGCCACGAGGGTAGACGGGGAGCTGTTTTTT. This gives the protein CATRVDGELFF.

This chain joins TRBV19 and TRBJ1-1; the D gene is possibly TRBD1 (6 bases). The V end lost 3 bases, the J end lost 3 bases, and 8 bases lay between the germline ends. The CDR3 length is 13 residues. Germline-derived CDR1 and CDR2 are LNHDA and SQIVND (reference sequence). CDR3 nucleotides: TGTGCCAGTAGTATTCACAGGGACACTGAAGCTTTCTTT. Translating gives CASSIHRDTEAFF.

This clone was seen only a few times. The chain recombines TRBV6-5 with TRBJ1-3, with D possibly being TRBD1 (6 bases). The CDR3 totals 13 residues. Trimming cost V 8 bases and J 5 bases, with 13 bases left between them. Germline-derived CDR1 and CDR2 are MNHEY and SVGAGI. The DNA of the CDR3 is TGTGCCAGCCAGTTGGACAGACGAAACACCATATATTTT. Translation gives CASQLDRRNTIYF.

The chain combines TRBV6-1 with TRBJ1-2; TRBD1 might be the D (5 bases). This CDR3 contains 13 residues. From germline, CDR1 is MNHNS and CDR2 SASEGT. The V end was cut by 2 bases, the J end by 4 bases, with 8 bases between. The CDR3 bases are TGTGCCAGCAGTGAACCAGGGTTCTATGGCTACACCTTC. Translating it yields CASSEPGFYGYTF.

The gene calls are TRBV5-8 and TRBJ2-5, with TRBD1 identical over 8 bases. V gave up 0 bases and J gave up 5 bases; unmatched junction bases: 9. This CDR3 contains 16 residues. CDR1 and CDR2 from the germline V gene are SGHTS and YDEGEE. Here the CDR3 DNA reads TGTGCCAGCAGCTTGGCGGGCAGGGGGCTTTTGGAGACCCAGTACTTC. The encoded protein is CASSLAGRGLLETQYF. Combining the CDR3 with reference TRBV5-8 and TRBJ2-5 gives the whole variable domain EAGVTQSPTHLIKTRGQQATLRCSPISGHTSVYWYQQALGLGLQFLLWYDEGEERNRGNFPPRFSGRQFPNYSSELNVNALELEDSALYLCASSLAGRGLLETQYFGPGTRLLVL.

The rearrangement uses TRBV7-3 and TRBJ2-1; D is undetermined. The CDR3 is made up of 12 amino acids. Germline-derived CDR1 and CDR2 are SGHTA and FQGTGA. V lost 5 bases and J lost 10, with 12 bases in between. CDR3 bases: TGTGCCAGCAGCCCACCGTCAGGAGAGCAGTTCTTC. It yields the protein CASSPPSGEQFF.

The rearrangement uses TRBV21-1 and TRBJ2-2; the DNA was not used to check the table's D call, TRBD1. TRBV21-1 is a documented pseudogene. The CDR3 covers 17 residues. The CDR3 DNA reads as TGTGCCAGCAGCAGCCCACACACACGCTTGAACACCGGGGAGCTGTTTTTT. Protein product: CASSSPHTRLNTGELFF.

DNA of the CDR3: TGTGCCAGCAGCCCCGGACAGGGAGGGGGTGGCTACACCTTC. This encodes CASSPGQGGGGYTF. The chain carries TRBV28 and TRBJ1-2; TRBD1 matches 8 bases. Germline V lookup: CDR1 MDHEN, CDR2 SYDVKM. Trimming removed 6 bases from V and 7 bases from J; junction bases left unmatched: 10. The CDR3 extends over 14 amino acids.